This T cell receptor beta chain was sequenced in a study of PD-1 blockade in classical Hodgkin lymphoma (TCRdb year 2020). In the study overall: A peripheral blood immune signature of response to PD-1 blockade in classical Hodgkin lymphoma was defined using TCR beta sequencing and CyTOF. General conclusions and limits of the study: The study was limited to a single clinical trial cohort, and causes of repertoire differences, possibly disease activity or prior therapy, remained undefined. Newly diagnosed patients were reported to have lower baseline TCR diversity than healthy donors, and relapsed/refractory patients were reported to have lower baseline TCR diversity still.

In regard to this clone: The antigen this receptor binds is unknown. Base qualities are not recorded, but no much larger clone differs from it by a single base.

CDR1 and CDR2 are drawn from the germline V gene (reference sequence): WNHNN, SYGVQD. From the cysteine through the phenylalanine, the CDR3 covers 14 amino acids. Solely the CDR3 DNA is kept, with 42 bases framed from the first base. V is clipped by 5 bases and J by 6 bases, and the sequence between their germline boundaries is 14 bases long. The intended sense of this specimen's time point label: newly diagnosed, previously untreated cHL patient sample. Using a Miltenyi CD4+ T cell isolation kit, CD4+ T cells were purified from thawed PBMCs through magnetic negative selection. As a comparison group for the relapsed/refractory trial patients, PBMCs were sequenced from patients with newly diagnosed, previously untreated classical Hodgkin lymphoma. Peripheral blood was collected in 8 mL Vacutainer Cell Preparation Tubes, from which PBMCs were isolated by centrifugation and then cryopreserved. Purified CD4+ and CD8+ fractions were prepared only for cases in which an additional PBMC sample was available. Magnetically labelled cells were removed on LS columns in a quadroMACS separator, and the flow-through was retained as the purified fraction.

Genomic DNA was isolated using the Qiagen DNeasy kit from unsorted PBMCs as well as from negatively selected CD4+ and CD8+ fractions. Amplification of TCR beta CDR3 regions was done by immunoSEQ multiplex PCR with primers that anneal to V and J segments. A synthetic immune receptor repertoire was used to minimize amplification bias, and any remaining bias was removed computationally after sequencing. In the source study's methods: Repertoire diversity was quantified as the Shannon entropy index using custom Python scripts. The unsorted, CD4+ and CD8+ repertoires were each analyzed separately, with the exception of combined analyses, where CD4+ and CD8+ sequences were merged in silico. This immuneACCESS table, as held by TCRdb, lists in-frame sequences with V and J called but not all clones. Of the missing ones, under half trace to an unresolved V gene in checked studies; the others have no known cause. That table supplies the V and J calls and clone size; D and trimming were determined from the DNA. This sample holds nearly 35,000 clones; roughly 90% were observed only once. Approximately 0.22% of the sample is held by the ten biggest clonotypes.

Rearrangement joined TRBV10-1 to TRBJ1-5, with no confidently assigned D gene. Sequenced sample: CD4+ T cells from blood. This clonotype was sampled from a human donor with classical Hodgkin lymphoma. The nucleotides are TGCGCCAGCAGTAGCGGGGTTTCAGGTCAGCCCCAGCATTTT. The translation is CASSSGVSGQPQHF.